What follows are 18 T cell receptor beta chains derived from one specimen sequenced in a study of vaccination effects on CD4 cells after COVID-19. Sequencing was preceded by expansion of antigen-specific CD4+ T cells with viral peptide pools in the ViraFEST assay. Following a roughly 9-day culture, CD4+ T cells were purified. Each person got two doses of an mRNA SARS-CoV-2 vaccine, BNT162b2 or mRNA-1273. Which antigens these TCRs recognize remains unknown. This table comes from immunoSEQ multiplex PCR, and its TCRdb copy is limited to in-frame clones, with some not included. The table has 15,000 to 20,000 clones, around 76% seen once. Sequencing was performed on CD4+ T cells from PBMCs cultured with HCoV-NL63 spike peptides, taken after COVID-19 vaccination. These receptors originate from a human donor who received a COVID-19 vaccine.

The chain links TRBV9 to TRBJ2-2; D not resolved. In germline, CDR1 is SGDLS, CDR2 YYNGEE. This CDR3 has 13 amino acids. The germline V and J ends were trimmed by 1 base and 6 bases, with 7 bases remaining between them. The CDR3 is CASSVHGAGELFF. CDR3 bases: TGTGCCAGCAGCGTACATGGAGCCGGGGAGCTGTTTTTT. The full variable domain, with the rest looked up from reference TRBV9 and TRBJ2-2, is DSGVTQTPKHLITATGQRVTLRCSPRSGDLSVYWYQQSLDQGLQFLIQYYNGEERAKGNILERFSAQQFPDLHSELNLSSLELGDSALYFCASSVHGAGELFFGEGSRLTVL.

This clone was counted once. The V and J genes are TRBV7-8 and TRBJ2-7; D remains unclear. CDR3 length: 15 amino acids. The V and J ends lost 0 bases and 2 bases respectively, with 11 bases between them. Germline V gene data show CDR1 as SGHVS and CDR2 as FQNEAQ. The CDR3 protein is CASSLASAKPYEQYF. CDR3 in DNA: TGTGCCAGCAGCTTAGCGTCGGCTAAGCCCTACGAGCAGTACTTC.

This rearrangement joins TRBV20-1 to TRBJ2-4; a possible D gene is TRBD2 (5 bases). V lost 6 bases and J lost 9, with 12 bases in between. CDR3 length: 11 residues. Per germline, CDR1 DFQATT and CDR2 SNEGSKA (reference sequence). The CDR3 bases are TGCAGTGCCGGGGTTTGGGGCATTCAGTACTTC. Protein sequence: CSAGVWGIQYF.

This clone was observed a handful of times. The genes are TRBV6-1 and TRBJ1-4; D is ambiguous. Germline V gene lookup returns CDR1 MNHNS and CDR2 SASEGT. Between the trimmed V and J ends, which lost 1 base and 8 bases, there was a span of 11 bases. The CDR3 runs to 14 residues. The CDR3 DNA reads TGTGCCAGCAGTGAAGGAGACTCTAGGGAAAAACTGTTTTTT. It yields the protein CASSEGDSREKLFF.

The chain employs TRBV19 and TRBJ2-1; D is possibly TRBD1 or TRBD2 (6 bases each). The length of the CDR3 is 14 residues. V shed 7 bases and J shed 9 bases, with 19 bases lying between them. Germline V gene lookup returns CDR1 LNHDA and CDR2 SQIVND (reference sequence). CDR3 in amino acids: CASTSGGRIGEQFF. Here the CDR3 DNA reads TGTGCCAGTACCTCCGGGGGCCGGATCGGTGAGCAGTTCTTC.

The chain recombines TRBV2 with TRBJ1-1; D possibly corresponds to TRBD1 (5 bases). Germline-derived CDR1 and CDR2 are SNHLY and FYNNEI. This CDR3 region has 15 residues. V was cut by 6 bases and J by 1 base, with 15 bases left in between. The chain's CDR3 is CASRLQTGENTEAFF. CDR3 sequence (DNA): TGTGCCAGCAGATTACAAACAGGAGAGAACACTGAAGCTTTCTTT.

The chain links TRBV30 to TRBJ2-3, with D hard to call. The CDR3 runs to 14 residues. Trimming shortened V by 0 bases and J by 3 bases, and 10 bases separated the two germline ends. Germline V gene lookup returns CDR1 GTSNPN and CDR2 SVGIG (reference sequence). The CDR3 DNA sequence: TGTGCCTGGAGTGTGTGGGCGAGGACAGATACGCAGTATTTT. Translated: CAWSVWARTDTQYF.

The CDR3 spells CAISVRGWDGYTF. CDR3 bases: TGTGCCATCAGTGTCCGGGGCTGGGATGGCTACACCTTC. The chain has TRBV10-3 and TRBJ1-2; D perhaps matches TRBD1 (5 bases). The V end was cut by 4 bases, the J end by 6 bases, with 12 bases between. This CDR3 is built from 13 residues. Germline CDR1 reads ENHRY; CDR2 reads SYGVKD.

This clone is deemed medium-sized. The CDR3 protein is CASSLWQGQETQYF. Here the CDR3 DNA reads TGTGCCAGCAGCTTATGGCAGGGCCAAGAGACCCAGTACTTC. The chain recombines TRBV7-9 with TRBJ2-5, with D maybe TRBD1 (5 bases). Germline CDR1 reads SEHNR; CDR2 reads FQNEAQ (reference sequence). The CDR3 runs to 14 residues. V dropped 2 bases and J dropped 1 base, with 8 bases sitting between them.

The chain combines TRBV28 with TRBJ2-5; 10 bases fit TRBD2. CDR3 length: 14 residues. CDR1 is MDHEN and CDR2 is SYDVKM in the germline V gene. The trim removed 7 bases at V and 3 bases at J, leaving 5 bases unmatched. The CDR3, as DNA: TGTGCCAGCACGGGACTAGCGCAAAAAGAGACCCAGTACTTC. Translating it yields CASTGLAQKETQYF.

V gene TRBV5-8 combines with J gene TRBJ1-2; D is uncertain. Per germline, CDR1 SGHTS and CDR2 YDEGEE. This CDR3 comprises 12 residues. Trimming left V 4 bases short and J 4 bases short, with 8 bases between. The CDR3: CASSVDLYGYTF. The CDR3 DNA reads TGTGCCAGCAGCGTGGACCTCTATGGCTACACCTTC.

The V call is TRBV14, the J call TRBJ2-6, with D possibly matching TRBD2 (6 bases). V shed 1 base and J shed 12 bases, with 13 bases lying between them. Per the germline V gene, CDR1 is SGHDN and CDR2 is FVKESK. The CDR3 length is 14 residues. The CDR3 DNA follows: TGTGCCAGCAGCCAAGGGGCACGGGGGATCGTCCTGACTTTC. Translated: CASSQGARGIVLTF.

The V and J genes are TRBV4-1 and TRBJ1-4; 7 positions match TRBD1. Losses at the gene ends were 3 bases for V and 6 bases for J; bases not matched to a gene: 7. Germline CDR1 MGHRA, CDR2 YSYEKL. The CDR3 spans 15 residues. The CDR3 sequence: CASSHPDRDDEKLFF. Here the CDR3 DNA reads TGCGCCAGCAGCCACCCTGACAGGGACGATGAAAAACTGTTTTTT.

The chain combines TRBV5-5 with TRBJ2-7; D not resolved. This CDR3 spans 12 amino acids. The V end was cut by 4 bases, the J end by 6 bases, with 11 bases between. The germline gives CDR1 SGHKS, CDR2 YYEKEE (reference sequence). Here the CDR3 DNA reads TGTGCCAGCAGCCCCACTCCGCGCGAGCAGTACTTC. Translating gives CASSPTPREQYF.

The rearrangement uses TRBV11-2 and TRBJ1-1; no clear D gene. This CDR3 region has 14 residues. V lost 5 bases and J lost 5, with 15 bases in between. Per the germline V gene, CDR1 is SGHAT and CDR2 is FQNNGV. CDR3 loop: CASSADPGWTEAFF. The CDR3 DNA reads as TGTGCCAGCAGCGCAGACCCCGGGTGGACTGAAGCTTTCTTT.

This chain connects TRBV5-4 to TRBJ1-2; the match to TRBD1 covers 9 bases. The germline CDR1 and CDR2 sequences are SGHNT and YYREEE (reference sequence). The CDR3 sequence is 13 residues long. The V segment lost 4 bases and the J segment 7 bases; nucleotides outside the gene matches: 5. The CDR3 coding sequence is TGTGCCAGCAGCAAGGACAGGGGCGGTGGCTACACCTTC. The encoded protein is CASSKDRGGGYTF.

The chain uses TRBV2 and TRBJ1-1; 9 bases match TRBD1. The CDR3 runs to 15 residues. Trimming took 5 bases from V and 4 from J; bases not matched to a gene: 8. Germline CDR1 is SNHLY and CDR2 is FYNNEI. CDR3 sequence reads: CASSRGQGRGTEAFF. CDR3 bases: TGTGCCAGCAGTCGGGGACAGGGACGCGGCACTGAAGCTTTCTTT.

The CDR3 here is CASRNRGTANTGELFF. In nucleotides, the CDR3 is TGTGCCAGTAGAAACAGGGGGACAGCCAACACCGGGGAGCTGTTTTTT. The gene calls are TRBV19 and TRBJ2-2, with 8 bases that match TRBD1. V gave up 6 bases and J gave up 2 bases; unmatched junction bases: 8. The CDR3 has 16 residues. From germline, CDR1 is LNHDA and CDR2 SQIVND (reference sequence).